This entry concerns a single TCR beta chain. Its antigen is unidentified. The sample belongs to a study of cytomegalovirus exposure and HLA in healthy donors. The donors were members of the validation cohort, which comprised 90 to 150 subjects and was separate from the first cohort of 666 subjects. Clones were read by immunoSEQ multiplex PCR, and TCRdb kept only the in-frame ones, dropping some. The sample records 330,000 or so clones, 80% to 90% being singletons. Germline loops: CDR1 SGDLS, CDR2 YYNGEE. This CDR3 is built from 14 residues. J lost 5 bases, V lost 4 bases, and 8 bases had no gene match. Study observations and caveats: Most sequenced TCRs were rare (though some public TCRs occurred in many donors).

The sample consisted of PBMCs. This chain links TRBV9 with TRBJ2-7; TRBD1 agrees at 8 bases. The sequence was obtained from a woman under 30 in good health and CMV-seronegative. This CDR3 reads CASSFATGGDEQYF. CDR3 bases: TGTGCCAGCAGCTTTGCTACAGGGGGTGACGAGCAGTACTTC.